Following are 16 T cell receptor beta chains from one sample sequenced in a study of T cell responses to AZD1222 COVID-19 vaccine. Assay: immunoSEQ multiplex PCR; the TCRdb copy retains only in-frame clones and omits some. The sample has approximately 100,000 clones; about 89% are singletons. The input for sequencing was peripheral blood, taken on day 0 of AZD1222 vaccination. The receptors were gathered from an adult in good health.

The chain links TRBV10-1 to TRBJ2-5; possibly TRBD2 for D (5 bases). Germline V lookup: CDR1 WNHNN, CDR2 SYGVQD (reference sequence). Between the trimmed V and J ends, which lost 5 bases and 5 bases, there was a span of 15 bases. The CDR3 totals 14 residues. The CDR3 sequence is CASSYPGPGETQYF. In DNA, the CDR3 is TGCGCCAGCAGTTATCCGGGCCCGGGGGAGACCCAGTACTTC.

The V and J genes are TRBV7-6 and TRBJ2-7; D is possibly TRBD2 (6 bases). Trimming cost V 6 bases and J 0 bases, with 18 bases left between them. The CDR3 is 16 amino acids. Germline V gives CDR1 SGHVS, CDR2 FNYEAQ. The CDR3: CASSPTSGGSSYEQYF. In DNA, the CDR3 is TGTGCCAGCAGTCCGACTAGTGGGGGGAGCTCCTACGAGCAGTACTTC.

In nucleotides, the CDR3 is TGTGCCAGCAGTGAATCACAGCCAGGCAATCAGCCCCAGCATTTT. The encoded protein is CASSESQPGNQPQHF. The V and J genes are TRBV25-1 and TRBJ1-5; D gene unclear. Germline V gene data show CDR1 as MGHDK and CDR2 as SYGVNS. With 1 base removed from V and 2 bases from J, the gap between germline ends came to 9 bases. There are 15 residues in the CDR3.

CDR3 region: CASSGPTGGAFYGYTF. The DNA of the CDR3 is TGTGCCAGCAGCGGCCCCACAGGGGGCGCGTTCTATGGCTACACCTTC. The chain joins TRBV9 to TRBJ1-2, with 9 bases fitting TRBD1. CDR3 length: 16 amino acids. Germline V CDR1 and CDR2: SGDLS, YYNGEE. V shed 3 bases and J 4 bases; nucleotides not matched to a gene: 10.

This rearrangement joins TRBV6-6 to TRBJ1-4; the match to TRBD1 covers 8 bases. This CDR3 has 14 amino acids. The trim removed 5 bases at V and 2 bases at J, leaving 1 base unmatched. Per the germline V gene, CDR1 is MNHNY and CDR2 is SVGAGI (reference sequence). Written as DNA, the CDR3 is TGTGCCAGCAGTCGACAGGGGACTAATGAAAAACTGTTTTTT. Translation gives CASSRQGTNEKLFF.

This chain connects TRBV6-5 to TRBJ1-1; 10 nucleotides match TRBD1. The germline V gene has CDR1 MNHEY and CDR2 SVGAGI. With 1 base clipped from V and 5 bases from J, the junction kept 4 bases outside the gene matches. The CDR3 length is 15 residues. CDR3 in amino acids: CASSYWTGGMTEAFF. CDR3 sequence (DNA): TGTGCCAGCAGTTACTGGACAGGGGGAATGACTGAAGCTTTCTTT.

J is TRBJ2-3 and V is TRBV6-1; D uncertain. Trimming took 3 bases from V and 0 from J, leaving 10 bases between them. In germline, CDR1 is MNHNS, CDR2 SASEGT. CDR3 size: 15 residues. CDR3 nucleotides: TGTGCCAGCAGTGACGACTGGTCTAGCACAGATACGCAGTATTTT. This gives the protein CASSDDWSSTDTQYF.

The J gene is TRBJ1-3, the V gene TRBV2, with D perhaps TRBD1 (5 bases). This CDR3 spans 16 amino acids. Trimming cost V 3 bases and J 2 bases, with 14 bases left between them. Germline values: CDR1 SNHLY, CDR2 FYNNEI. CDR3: CASSDRDYSAGNTIYF. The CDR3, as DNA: TGTGCCAGCAGTGACAGGGATTATTCTGCTGGAAACACCATATATTTT.

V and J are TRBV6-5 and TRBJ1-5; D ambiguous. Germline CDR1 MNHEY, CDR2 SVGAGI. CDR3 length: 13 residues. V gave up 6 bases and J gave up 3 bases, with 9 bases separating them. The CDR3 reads CASRRLNNQPQHF. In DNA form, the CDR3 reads TGTGCCAGCAGACGCTTAAACAATCAGCCCCAGCATTTT.

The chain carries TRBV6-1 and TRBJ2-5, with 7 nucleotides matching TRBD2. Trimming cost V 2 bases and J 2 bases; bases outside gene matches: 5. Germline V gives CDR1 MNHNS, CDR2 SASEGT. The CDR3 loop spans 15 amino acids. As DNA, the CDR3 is TGTGCCAGCAGTGAACTAGTGGGGGGGCAAGAGACCCAGTACTTC. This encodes CASSELVGGQETQYF.

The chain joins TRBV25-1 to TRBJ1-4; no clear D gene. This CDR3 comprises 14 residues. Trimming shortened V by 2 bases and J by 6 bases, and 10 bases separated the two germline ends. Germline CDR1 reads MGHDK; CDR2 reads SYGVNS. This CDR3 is CASSERGPDEKLFF. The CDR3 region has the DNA TGTGCCAGCAGTGAACGTGGGCCAGATGAAAAACTGTTTTTT.

CDR3 sequence (DNA): TGTGCCAGCACAAGTCTAGCTTTAACCCAAGAGACCCAGTACTTC. Translated, it gives CASTSLALTQETQYF. V is TRBV2 and J is TRBJ2-5; tentative D call: TRBD2 (5 bases). Germline V CDR1 and CDR2: SNHLY, FYNNEI. With 7 bases removed from V and 1 base from J, the gap between germline ends came to 16 bases. The CDR3 spans 15 residues. Based on the CDR3 plus reference TRBV2 and TRBJ2-5, the full variable domain is EPEVTQTPSHQVTQMGQEVILRCVPISNHLYFYWYRQILGQKVEFLVSFYNNEISEKSEIFDDQFSVERPDGSNFTLKIRSTKLEDSAMYFCASTSLALTQETQYFGPGTRLLVL.

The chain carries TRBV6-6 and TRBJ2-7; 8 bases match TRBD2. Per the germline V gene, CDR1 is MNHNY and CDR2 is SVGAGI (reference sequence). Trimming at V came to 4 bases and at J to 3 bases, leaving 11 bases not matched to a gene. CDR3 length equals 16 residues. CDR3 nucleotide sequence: TGTGCCAGCAGTTCCACCGGTACTAGCGGCGACTACGAGCAGTACTTC. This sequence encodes CASSSTGTSGDYEQYF.

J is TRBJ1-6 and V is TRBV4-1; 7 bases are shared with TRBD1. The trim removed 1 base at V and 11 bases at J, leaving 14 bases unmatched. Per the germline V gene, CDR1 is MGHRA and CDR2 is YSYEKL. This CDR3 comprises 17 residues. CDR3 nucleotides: TGCGCCAGCAGCCAAGCAACAGGAGACAGGGCGGTTCCACCCCTCCACTTT. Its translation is CASSQATGDRAVPPLHF.

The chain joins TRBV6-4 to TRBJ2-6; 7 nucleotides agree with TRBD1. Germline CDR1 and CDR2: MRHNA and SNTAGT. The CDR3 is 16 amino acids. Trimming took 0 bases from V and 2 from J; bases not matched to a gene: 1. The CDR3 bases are TGTGCCAGCAGTGACTCAGGGGGCGCTGGGGCCAACGTCCTGACTTTC. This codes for CASSDSGGAGANVLTF.

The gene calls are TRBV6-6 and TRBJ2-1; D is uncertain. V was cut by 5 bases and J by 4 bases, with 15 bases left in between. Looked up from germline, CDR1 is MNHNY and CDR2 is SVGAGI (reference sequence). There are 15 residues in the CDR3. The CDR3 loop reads CASSRRVLEYNEQFF. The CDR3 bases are TGTGCCAGCAGTCGACGTGTTTTGGAGTACAATGAGCAGTTCTTC.